This passage covers 15 T cell receptor beta chains from one sample sequenced in a study of blood T cell repertoires in COVID-19. Generated by immunoSEQ multiplex PCR, the TCRdb table keeps only in-frame clones and is missing some. This table has hundreds of thousands of clones, 70% to 90% appearing once. Sequencing input: peripheral blood. These receptors all stem from a woman aged 18 to 35 who had recovered from COVID-19.

The gene calls are TRBV27 and TRBJ1-2, with a weak D call TRBD1 (6 bases). The CDR3 length is 14 residues. Germline V gene sequence: CDR1 MNHEY, CDR2 SMNVEV (reference sequence). V lost 0 bases and J lost 5, with 10 bases in between. The CDR3 coding sequence is TGTGCCAGCAGTTTATCGGGGGCAGCGTATGGCTACACCTTC. Translating gives CASSLSGAAYGYTF.

This clone showed up just once. V gene TRBV30 combines with J gene TRBJ1-1, with 7 bases lining up with TRBD1. Looked up from germline, CDR1 is GTSNPN and CDR2 is SVGIG (reference sequence). V trimming: 2 bases; J trimming: 1 base; junction bases outside the gene matches: 10. The CDR3 runs to 16 residues. CDR3 nucleotides: TGTGCCTGGAGTTTGGACAGGAGTAATTGGAACACTGAAGCTTTCTTT. The encoded protein is CAWSLDRSNWNTEAFF.

This clone was counted between two and nine times. The V gene is TRBV11-2, the J gene TRBJ2-7, with TRBD2 matching 8 bases. The junction had 9 bases not matched to a gene; V was cut back by 4 bases and J by 4 bases. The germline V gene encodes CDR1 SGHAT and CDR2 FQNNGV. The CDR3 runs to 15 residues. The CDR3 bases are TGTGCCAGCAGCTCTCTAGCGGGTCTTCTTTACGAGCAGTACTTC. Protein product: CASSSLAGLLYEQYF.

V is TRBV5-1 and J is TRBJ1-1; TRBD1 matches at 9 bases. The CDR3 is made up of 15 amino acids. Germline CDR1 and CDR2: SGHRS and YFSETQ. Trimming removed 1 base from V and 7 bases from J; junction bases left unmatched: 8. CDR3 residues: CASSLLQGAAGEAFF. The CDR3 DNA follows: TGCGCCAGCAGCTTGCTACAGGGGGCTGCTGGTGAAGCTTTCTTT.

The CDR3 loop is CASSLGPTAANFF. CDR3 DNA sequence: TGTGCCAGCAGCTTAGGTCCTACAGCTGCAAATTTCTTT. V is TRBV7-3 and J is TRBJ1-1; D gene unclear. Trimming stripped 2 bases from V and 13 bases from J, with 17 bases between. The CDR3 runs 13 residues. From germline, CDR1 is SGHTA and CDR2 FQGTGA.

This clone showed up just a few times. V gene TRBV30 combines with J gene TRBJ1-5; possibly TRBD1 for D (5 bases). This CDR3 has 13 residues. V lost 2 bases and J 6 bases, leaving 11 bases between the germline ends. Per germline, CDR1 GTSNPN and CDR2 SVGIG (reference sequence). CDR3 coding DNA: TGTGCCTGGAGTTCGATGGGGGGTCAGCCCCAGCATTTT. Encoded protein: CAWSSMGGQPQHF.

The V and J genes are TRBV6-5 and TRBJ2-7, with D tentatively TRBD1 (6 bases). Germline loops: CDR1 MNHEY, CDR2 SVGAGI. The CDR3 extends over 12 amino acids. Trimming removed 8 bases from V and 7 bases from J, with 15 bases in between. The DNA for the CDR3 is TGTGCCAGCGGGGACAAATCGTGGGAGCAGTACTTC. Translated, it gives CASGDKSWEQYF.

The rearrangement uses TRBV29-1 and TRBJ1-5, with a weak D call TRBD1 (5 bases). Germline lookup yields CDR1 SQVTM and CDR2 ANQGSEA. The CDR3 is 12 amino acids. Trimming took off 7 bases at V and 4 bases at J, with 11 bases between the two ends. CDR3: CSAMGGNQPQHF. CDR3 sequence (DNA): TGCAGCGCCATGGGGGGGAATCAGCCCCAGCATTTT.

The V and J genes are TRBV2 and TRBJ1-5, with D perhaps matching TRBD1 (6 bases). V lost 5 bases and J lost 7, with 18 bases in between. This CDR3 has 15 amino acids. Germline CDR1 SNHLY, CDR2 FYNNEI. The CDR3 DNA follows: TGTGCCAGCAGTTCAGACAGGCTCCTTGGACAGCCCCAGCATTTT. The encoded protein is CASSSDRLLGQPQHF.

This clone has just a few counts. The CDR3 nucleotides read TGTGCCAGCAGTTTAGGAGTAGGTGAAGCTTTCTTT. This sequence encodes CASSLGVGEAFF. V usage is TRBV27 and J usage is TRBJ1-1; D uncertain. The CDR3 extends over 12 amino acids. V dropped 2 bases and J dropped 7 bases, with 8 bases sitting between them. Germline V gene data show CDR1 as MNHEY and CDR2 as SMNVEV (reference sequence).

The chain links TRBV5-4 to TRBJ2-5; 9 bases fit TRBD2. V shed 1 base, J shed 2 bases, and the junction held 3 bases outside the gene matches. The germline V gene encodes CDR1 SGHNT and CDR2 YYREEE (reference sequence). The CDR3 has 15 amino acids. The chain's CDR3 is CASSLQLAGQETQYF. CDR3 sequence (DNA): TGTGCCAGCAGCTTGCAGCTAGCGGGACAAGAGACCCAGTACTTC.

The V and J genes are TRBV6-5 and TRBJ2-1, with 9 positions matching TRBD2. The CDR3 is 13 residues long. The germline V gene encodes CDR1 MNHEY and CDR2 SVGAGI. Unmatched junction bases numbered 7, after V lost 7 bases and J lost 9 bases. DNA of the CDR3: TGTGCCAGCACAAAAGGAGCGGGAGGTGAGCAGTTCTTC. This sequence encodes CASTKGAGGEQFF.

The chain combines TRBV19 with TRBJ1-5; no clear D gene. The germline gives CDR1 LNHDA, CDR2 SQIVND (reference sequence). Trimming pared 3 bases from V and 4 bases from J, leaving 10 bases between. This CDR3 region has 14 residues. CDR3 residues: CASSMFAGNQPQHF. The CDR3 nucleotides are TGTGCCAGTAGTATGTTTGCCGGGAATCAGCCCCAGCATTTT.

The chain uses TRBV27 and TRBJ2-1; D might be TRBD2 (5 bases). This CDR3 has 12 residues. Germline CDR1 is MNHEY and CDR2 is SMNVEV (reference sequence). Trimming took 5 bases from V and 7 from J, leaving 9 bases between them. The CDR3 loop is CASSRGDNEQFF. As DNA, the CDR3 is TGTGCCAGCAGTCGGGGAGATAATGAGCAGTTCTTC.

The rearrangement links TRBV7-3 to TRBJ2-1; 11 nucleotides align to TRBD2. The CDR3 contains 17 residues. The V and J ends lost 2 bases and 4 bases, in that order; junction bases with no gene match: 7. In germline, CDR1 is SGHTA, CDR2 FQGTGA. As DNA, the CDR3 is TGTGCCAGCAGCTTATCCATGGGACTAGCGGAGTACAATGAGCAGTTCTTC. Its protein product is CASSLSMGLAEYNEQFF.